These 17 T cell receptor beta chains were all obtained from the same sample, sequenced in a study of human T cells and chemical hapten exposure. The time point here: patch test 1, 2 weeks after DPC sensitization. As for treatment: therapeutic diphenylcyclopropenone sensitization with weekly scalp DPC. TCRdb used MiXCR to reprocess the RACE reads, holding one entry per CDR3 protein. The sample includes roughly 380,000 distinct CDR3 sequences, approximately 4.4% seen only once; the top ten take around 2%. The sample consisted of whole blood, taken in connection with sensitization to the hapten diphenylcyclopropenone (DPC). The origin of the receptors is a woman aged 50 to 60 with alopecia areata. Some clones in this sample may be carry-over from other donors' samples.

The chain links TRBV29-1 to TRBJ1-1, with D tentatively TRBD1 (5 bases). The ends were cut back, 7 bases at V and 4 bases at J, with 16 bases in the middle. Germline CDR1 is SQVTM and CDR2 is ANQGSEA. The CDR3 loop spans 13 amino acids. CDR3 sequence: CSAPGAAVTEAFF. DNA of the CDR3: TGCAGCGCCCCCGGGGCGGCTGTCACTGAAGCTTTCTTT.

This clonotype was recorded many times. The V call is TRBV5-6, the J call TRBJ1-4, with D unresolved. CDR1 SGHDT and CDR2 YYEEEE come from the germline V gene. V was clipped by 1 base and J by 0 bases, with 10 bases between them. The CDR3 has 16 residues. In nucleotides, the CDR3 is TGTGCCAGCAGCTTGACGGGGAGAACAACTAATGAAAAACTGTTTTTT. Protein product: CASSLTGRTTNEKLFF.

This clonotype came up many times. The chain recombines TRBV28 with TRBJ2-1; tentative D call: TRBD2 (5 bases). V was cut by 10 bases and J by 4 bases, with 17 bases left in between. Germline loops: CDR1 MDHEN, CDR2 SYDVKM. CDR3 length: 14 residues. CDR3 sequence: CATCPSGFYNEQFF. In DNA, the CDR3 is TGTGCCACCTGCCCGAGCGGTTTTTACAATGAGCAGTTCTTC.

J is TRBJ2-5 and V is TRBV7-2, with 15 bases matching TRBD2. The J segment lost 8 bases and the V segment lost 2 bases, leaving 3 bases of the junction unmatched. Per germline, CDR1 SGHTA and CDR2 FQGNSA. There are 15 residues in the CDR3. CDR3 region: CASSLLGLAGGTQYF. CDR3 DNA sequence: TGTGCCAGCAGCTTACTGGGACTAGCGGGGGGAACCCAGTACTTC. The complete variable domain, with remaining parts taken from reference TRBV7-2 and TRBJ2-5, reads GAGVSQSPSNKVTEKGKDVELRCDPISGHTALYWYRQSLGQGLEFLIYFQGNSAPDKSGLPSDRFSAERTGGSVSTLTIQRTQQEDSAVYLCASSLLGLAGGTQYFGPGTRLLVL.

This clonotype was counted ten times or more. The V gene is TRBV6-6, the J gene TRBJ1-2, with D unresolved. Trimming removed 4 bases at V and 6 bases at J, with 15 bases between. This CDR3 region has 14 residues. Looked up from germline, CDR1 is MNHNY and CDR2 is SVGAGI (reference sequence). The CDR3 here is CASSLVGKSDGYTF. In DNA form, the CDR3 reads TGTGCCAGCAGTTTGGTAGGGAAGTCGGATGGCTACACCTTC.

Many counts were recorded for this clonotype. This rearrangement joins TRBV29-1 to TRBJ1-4; the D gene is possibly TRBD1 (6 bases). The V gene's germline CDR1 is SQVTM and CDR2 ANQGSEA. Deletions cut 4 bases from V and 8 bases from J, with 20 bases between. CDR3 length: 15 residues. The CDR3 loop reads CSVVSFGGSEEKLFF. The CDR3, as DNA: TGCAGCGTTGTAAGTTTTGGGGGCAGTGAGGAAAAACTGTTTTTT.

A word on this clonotype: A much larger clone lies a single base off, so this may be a read error. The rearrangement joins TRBV12-3 or TRBV12-4 to TRBJ2-3; 8 bases align to TRBD2. CDR3 size: 14 residues. After removal of 6 bases from V and 1 base from J, the junction contained 3 bases not matched to a gene. CDR3 region: CASRLTSGTDTQYF. For the CDR3, the DNA is TGTGCCAGCAGACTGACTAGCGGCACAGATACGCAGTATTTT.

The gene calls are TRBV7-2 and TRBJ2-7; possibly TRBD1 for D (5 bases). This CDR3 has 16 amino acids. V gave up 4 bases and J gave up 0 bases, with 16 bases separating them. The germline V gene encodes CDR1 SGHTA and CDR2 FQGNSA. The CDR3 coding sequence is TGTGCCAGCAGCTCTCCCTTTGCAGGGCCCTCCTACGAGCAGTACTTC. Its translation is CASSSPFAGPSYEQYF.

This clonotype was seen a handful of times. The chain uses TRBV28 and TRBJ2-5; D is uncertain. Germline values: CDR1 MDHEN, CDR2 SYDVKM. V was cut by 6 bases and J by 4 bases, with 12 bases left in between. The CDR3 is made up of 13 amino acids. The CDR3 DNA reads as TGTGCCAGCAGGCTGGCCCCCGGAGAGACCCAGTACTTC. Translating it yields CASRLAPGETQYF.

The table lists this clonotype with many counts. The chain combines TRBV12-3 or TRBV12-4 with TRBJ1-4; perhaps TRBD1 as D (6 bases). This CDR3 region has 15 residues. V was trimmed by 5 bases and J by 7 bases, leaving 17 bases between them. CDR3 residues: CASSRGPSGVEKLFF. The DNA for the CDR3 is TGTGCCAGCAGTCGCGGACCCTCAGGGGTTGAAAAACTGTTTTTT.

This clonotype has at least ten counts. The J gene is TRBJ2-3, the V gene TRBV21-1; the D call of TRBD2 is as the table states it, not checked on the DNA. TRBV21-1 is a recognized pseudogene. The CDR3 has 15 amino acids. CDR3: CASSTRDSSTDTQYF. Written as DNA, the CDR3 is TGTGCCAGCAGTACCCGGGACTCTAGCACAGATACGCAGTATTTT.

V gene TRBV7-2 combines with J gene TRBJ2-5, with TRBD2 matching 10 bases. Germline V gene sequence: CDR1 SGHTA, CDR2 FQGNSA. The CDR3 length is 14 residues. V was clipped by 5 bases and J by 4 bases; unmatched bases: 4. The CDR3 DNA reads as TGTGCCAGCAGCCACGGACTAGCGGCAGAGACCCAGTACTTC. It codes for CASSHGLAAETQYF.

Many counts were recorded for this clonotype. V is TRBV9 and J is TRBJ2-3; D gene unclear. This CDR3 spans 15 amino acids. The germline V and J ends were trimmed by 4 bases and 2 bases, with 14 bases remaining between them. Germline values: CDR1 SGDLS, CDR2 YYNGEE. CDR3 loop: CASSPSPQITDTQYF. The CDR3 DNA follows: TGTGCCAGCAGCCCAAGCCCTCAGATCACAGATACGCAGTATTTT.

Many counts were recorded for this clonotype. The J gene is TRBJ2-1, the V gene TRBV30; tentatively, D is TRBD2 (6 bases). Trimming shortened V by 7 bases and J by 7 bases, and 14 bases separated the two germline ends. From germline, CDR1 is GTSNPN and CDR2 SVGIG (reference sequence). This CDR3 is built from 12 residues. The CDR3 region is CASALGGNEQFF. The CDR3 DNA follows: TGTGCCTCCGCTCTTGGGGGGAATGAGCAGTTCTTC.

The J gene is TRBJ1-5, the V gene TRBV27; no firm D call. Germline values: CDR1 MNHEY, CDR2 SMNVEV (reference sequence). This CDR3 region has 13 residues. V was trimmed by 5 bases and J by 6 bases, leaving 11 bases between them. CDR3 loop: CASSHNEIQPQHF. CDR3 sequence (DNA): TGTGCCAGCAGTCATAATGAGATTCAGCCCCAGCATTTT.

In this sample, this clonotype turned up many times. The V and J genes are TRBV28 and TRBJ2-7; the match to TRBD1 covers 7 bases. This CDR3 has 15 residues. Germline CDR1 is MDHEN and CDR2 is SYDVKM. Trimming at V came to 5 bases and at J to 0 bases, leaving 7 bases not matched to a gene. The CDR3 loop is CASSPTGASSYEQYF. The CDR3 DNA is TGTGCCAGCAGTCCTACAGGGGCTAGCTCCTACGAGCAGTACTTC.

This clonotype was counted ten times or more. The CDR3 DNA follows: TGTGCCAGCAGCTTAGGCAGGGGGCCTCAAGAGACCCAGTACTTC. Protein: CASSLGRGPQETQYF. This chain links TRBV11-2 with TRBJ2-5; 8 nucleotides align to TRBD1. Germline CDR1 SGHAT, CDR2 FQNNGV. Losses at the gene ends were 1 base for V and 2 bases for J; bases not matched to a gene: 3. The CDR3 totals 15 residues.